Detailed here is one TCR beta chain. Its specificity is unknown. Sequencing was performed with immunoSEQ multiplex PCR; in TCRdb, only in-frame clones are kept and a portion is missing. The table lists about 60,000 clones, 85% to 90% of them singletons. These data come from a study of T cells in localized non-small cell lung cancer. Study-wide points: Highest T cell clonality was seen in uninvolved adjacent lung, surpassing that measured in tumor.

Germline values: CDR1 SEHNR, CDR2 FQNEAQ (reference sequence). The CDR3 extends over 16 amino acids. V shed 5 bases and J 0 bases; nucleotides not matched to a gene: 10. This clonotype was sampled from a woman aged 40 to 75 with stage I lung adenocarcinoma. This chain uses TRBV7-9 with TRBJ2-7, with 7 nucleotides matching TRBD2. The material was peripheral blood, obtained before any cancer treatment. CDR3 sequence: CASSPPPGGGSYEQYF. CDR3 bases: TGTGCCAGCAGCCCCCCCCCGGGAGGAGGCTCCTACGAGCAGTACTTC. The whole variable domain, filled in from reference TRBV7-9 and TRBJ2-7, reads DTGVSQNPRHKITKRGQNVTFRCDPISEHNRLYWYRQTLGQGPEFLTYFQNEAQLEKSRLLSDRFSAERPKGSFSTLEIQRTEQGDSAMYLCASSPPPGGGSYEQYFGPGTRLTVT.